This paragraph covers one T cell receptor (beta chain) sequence. The antigen is not known. This sample was taken from a study of vaccination effects on CD4 cells after COVID-19. Findings of the study overall: Sampling in the study covered few convalescent patients and included no early post-infection timepoints.

Antigen-specific CD4+ T cells were expanded (with viral peptide pools) by the ViraFEST assay ahead of sequencing. It was after nine to ten days of culture that CD4+ T cells were isolated. SARS-CoV-2 infection was confirmed by PCR in the person between March and December 2020. A few million PBMC per well were cultured with around 10 IU/ml IL-2 and approximately 9.1 ug/ml peptides. Half the medium was swapped for IL-2 medium on days 3 and 7. The CDR3 is 13 amino acids. Germline CDR1 MNHNY, CDR2 SVGAGI (reference sequence). V dropped 6 bases and J dropped 4 bases, with 10 bases sitting between them. Assay used: immunoSEQ multiplex PCR; TCRdb lists only in-frame clones, some missing. The sample includes about 70,000 clones, 60% to 75% of them seen just once.

This TCR came from a human donor who had a prior SARS-CoV-2 infection. The V gene is TRBV6-6, the J gene TRBJ1-3; D is undetermined. The material was CD4+ T cells from PBMCs cultured with HIV peptides, obtained before COVID-19 vaccination. The subset: HIV-1 Nef peptide pool negative control/reference culture. The CDR3 DNA is TGTGCCAGCAGCCGCCGGTGGGGAAACACCATATATTTT. Translated: CASSRRWGNTIYF.